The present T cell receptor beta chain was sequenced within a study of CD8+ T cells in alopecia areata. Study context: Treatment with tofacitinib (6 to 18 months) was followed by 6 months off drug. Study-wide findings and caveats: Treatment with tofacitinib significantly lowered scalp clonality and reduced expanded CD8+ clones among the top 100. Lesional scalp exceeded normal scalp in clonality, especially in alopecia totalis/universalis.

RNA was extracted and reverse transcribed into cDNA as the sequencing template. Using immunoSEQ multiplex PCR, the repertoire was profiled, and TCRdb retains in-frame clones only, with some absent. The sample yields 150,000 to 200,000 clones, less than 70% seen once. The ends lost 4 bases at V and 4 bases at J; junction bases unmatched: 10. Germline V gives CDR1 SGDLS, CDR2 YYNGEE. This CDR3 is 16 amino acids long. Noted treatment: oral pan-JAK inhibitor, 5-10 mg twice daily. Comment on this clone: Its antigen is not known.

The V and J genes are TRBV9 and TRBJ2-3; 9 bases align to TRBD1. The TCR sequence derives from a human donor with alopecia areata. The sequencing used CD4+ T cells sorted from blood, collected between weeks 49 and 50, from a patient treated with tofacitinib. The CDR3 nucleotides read TGTGCCAGCAGCACCACCGGGACAGGGTCGGCAGATACGCAGTATTTT. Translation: CASSTTGTGSADTQYF.